This T cell receptor (beta chain) stems from a study of OX40 agonist ivuxolimab in advanced cancers. The CDR3 is 15 amino acids. Germline V lookup: CDR1 LNHNV, CDR2 YYDKDF (reference sequence). V trimming: 1 base; J trimming: 3 bases; junction bases outside the gene matches: 0. TCRdb's copy holds only in-frame clones and misses some; the assay was immunoSEQ multiplex PCR. The sample yields some 99,000 clones, around 91% seen once. Findings of the study overall: Clonal expansion was seen in CD4+ and CD8+ blood T cells by week 6 at 0.1 to 3.0 mg/kg. Researchers did not determine the expanded peripheral T cells' antigen specificity.

Details on this clone: Its antigen is not identified.

The chain combines TRBV15 with TRBJ2-1, with 10 bases that match TRBD1. The TCR originated in an adult with an advanced solid tumor such as melanoma, head and neck, liver or kidney cancer. The sequenced sample was CD4+ or CD8+ T cells sorted from blood, obtained in a trial of the OX40 agonist ivuxolimab. The CDR3: CATSRGDRGYNEQFF. CDR3 in DNA: TGTGCCACCAGCAGAGGGGACAGGGGCTACAATGAGCAGTTCTTC.